This passage covers 16 T cell receptor beta chains from one sample sequenced in a study of T-cell memory formation after mild COVID-19. In TCRdb, the 5' RACE reads were re-called with MiXCR into one record per CDR3 protein. The sample yields roughly 450,000 distinct CDR3 sequences, over 15% seen once. The sample taken for sequencing was PBMCs or a T cell subset sorted from them (not recorded which). These receptors all come from an adult woman who had mild COVID-19 (a few samples of this study predate the infection). Cell type and time point are not known.

This sequence joins TRBV7-2 and TRBJ2-3, with TRBD1 matching 11 bases. The CDR3 is 16 amino acids. J gave up 3 bases and V 3 bases, and 5 bases lay outside the gene matches. CDR1 and CDR2 (germline): SGHTA, FQGNSA. The CDR3 sequence: CASSFGGTGGTDTQYF. The CDR3 nucleotides are TGTGCCAGCAGCTTTGGCGGGACAGGGGGTACAGATACGCAGTATTTT. Looking up the rest from reference TRBV7-2 and TRBJ2-3 gives the full variable domain: GAGVSQSPSNKVTEKGKDVELRCDPISGHTALYWYRQSLGQGLEFLIYFQGNSAPDKSGLPSDRFSAERTGGSVSTLTIQRTQQEDSAVYLCASSFGGTGGTDTQYFGPGTRLTVL.

Written as DNA, the CDR3 is TGTGCCAGCAGTTACTCTTCTCGGGGAGGTTCGACCTACGAGCAGTACTTC. Amino acids: CASSYSSRGGSTYEQYF. This rearrangement joins TRBV6-5 to TRBJ2-7; TRBD2 might be the D (6 bases). Trimming left V 0 bases short and J 2 bases short, with 17 bases between. This CDR3 is 17 amino acids long. From germline, CDR1 is MNHEY and CDR2 SVGAGI.

Only a few counts were recorded for this clonotype. The V call is TRBV6-5, the J call TRBJ2-1, with TRBD2 identical over 11 bases. V shed 5 bases and J 4 bases; nucleotides not matched to a gene: 10. Germline assignment: CDR1 MNHEY and CDR2 SVGAGI. The CDR3 has 17 residues. This chain's CDR3 is CASSPRLTSGTYNEQFF. CDR3 sequence (DNA): TGTGCCAGCAGTCCCAGGCTGACTAGCGGGACATACAATGAGCAGTTCTTC.

This clonotype was recorded a few times. The gene calls are TRBV3-1 and TRBJ1-1; D is undetermined. The germline CDR1 and CDR2 sequences are LGHDT and YNNKEL (reference sequence). The CDR3 totals 14 residues. Trimming removed 4 bases at V and 4 bases at J, with 13 bases between. CDR3 nucleotides: TGTGCCAGCAGCCGTAACTTTGGAGGCACTGAAGCTTTCTTT. Translating gives CASSRNFGGTEAFF.

This clonotype was recorded a few times. The gene calls are TRBV29-1 and TRBJ2-3; 12 bases agree with TRBD2. Per the germline V gene, CDR1 is SQVTM and CDR2 is ANQGSEA. This CDR3 is 16 amino acids long. V shed 3 bases, J shed 0 bases, and the junction held 4 bases outside the gene matches. CDR3 sequence: CSVDWLAGGSTDTQYF. In DNA form, the CDR3 reads TGCAGCGTTGACTGGCTAGCGGGAGGGAGCACAGATACGCAGTATTTT.

The gene calls are TRBV5-1 and TRBJ2-5, with 8 bases aligning to TRBD1. The CDR3 length is 18 residues. V was pared by 0 bases and J by 5 bases, with 15 bases of the junction left unmatched. CDR1 is SGHRS, CDR2 YFSETQ, per germline. The CDR3 sequence: CASSLAKAGGEFWETQYF. The CDR3 DNA reads TGCGCCAGCAGCTTGGCGAAGGCAGGGGGCGAGTTTTGGGAGACCCAGTACTTC.

In this sample, this clonotype turned up a few times. Here the CDR3 DNA reads TGTGCCAGCAGCTTAGATATGAGCTCTGGGGCCAACGTCCTGACTTTC. Amino acids: CASSLDMSSGANVLTF. The V gene is TRBV7-2, the J gene TRBJ2-6; D ambiguous. The germline gives CDR1 SGHTA, CDR2 FQGNSA. V shed 1 base and J shed 0 bases, with 7 bases lying between them. There are 16 residues in the CDR3.

This clonotype showed up just a few times. The chain recombines TRBV4-1 with TRBJ1-1; D remains ambiguous. The V and J ends lost 0 bases and 0 bases respectively, with 11 bases between them. The germline V gene has CDR1 MGHRA and CDR2 YSYEKL. The length of the CDR3 is 16 residues. The chain's CDR3 is CASSQDADLMNTEAFF. The CDR3 bases are TGCGCCAGCAGCCAAGATGCCGACCTTATGAACACTGAAGCTTTCTTT.

V gene TRBV12-3 or TRBV12-4 combines with J gene TRBJ1-2; no definite D call. The V end lost 5 bases, the J end lost 1 base, and 17 bases lay between the germline ends. This CDR3 region has 16 residues. The CDR3 DNA follows: TGTGCCAGCAGTCCCCGGGCGGGGTTTTATAACTATGGCTACACCTTC. Its translation: CASSPRAGFYNYGYTF.

V usage is TRBV6-2 or TRBV6-3 and J usage is TRBJ2-1, with a possible D match to TRBD2 (6 bases). Germline-derived CDR1 and CDR2 are MNHEY and SVGEGT. The germline V and J ends were trimmed by 6 bases and 5 bases, with 23 bases remaining between them. CDR3 length equals 17 residues. Here the CDR3 reads CASSHAGSGWGNNEQFF. As DNA, the CDR3 is TGTGCCAGCAGCCACGCCGGGAGTGGGTGGGGGAACAATGAGCAGTTCTTC.

This chain connects TRBV2 to TRBJ2-5; the D call may be TRBD1 or TRBD2 (5 bases each). Germline CDR1 reads SNHLY; CDR2 reads FYNNEI. Trimming removed 7 bases at V and 4 bases at J, with 13 bases between. This CDR3 has 13 amino acids. The CDR3 sequence is CASTPNGGETQYF. The CDR3 region has the DNA TGTGCCAGCACCCCGAATGGGGGAGAGACCCAGTACTTC.

The chain is built from TRBV24-1 and TRBJ2-1; 8 bases line up with TRBD1. The CDR3 runs to 11 residues. The V and J ends lost 9 bases and 8 bases, in that order; junction bases with no gene match: 2. Germline V lookup: CDR1 KGHDR, CDR2 SFDVKD. CDR3 region: CATQGADEQFF. The CDR3 DNA is TGTGCCACCCAGGGGGCCGATGAGCAGTTCTTC.

In this sample, this clonotype turned up many times. The rearrangement uses TRBV6-2 or TRBV6-3 and TRBJ2-1, with 9 bases that match TRBD2. J was trimmed by 7 bases and V by 7 bases; bases with no gene match: 8. Germline loops: CDR1 MNHEY, CDR2 SVGEGT. The CDR3 sequence is 14 residues long. For the CDR3, the DNA is TGTGCCAGCAACCATGGGACTAGCCAAAATGAGCAGTTCTTC. Protein product: CASNHGTSQNEQFF.

Only a few counts were recorded for this clonotype. The J gene is TRBJ1-5, the V gene TRBV12-3 or TRBV12-4; no clear D. The CDR3 extends over 13 amino acids. V gave up 1 base and J gave up 7 bases, with 8 bases separating them. The DNA of the CDR3 is TGTGCCAGCAGTTTAGGTAGTGTGCAGCCCCAGCATTTT. As protein: CASSLGSVQPQHF.

This clonotype showed up just a few times. The chain links TRBV4-1 to TRBJ1-6; tentatively, D is TRBD1 (6 bases). Trimming removed 4 bases at V and 4 bases at J, with 11 bases between. This CDR3 has 15 amino acids. Germline CDR1 and CDR2: MGHRA and YSYEKL. CDR3 region: CASSRERGYNSPLHF. CDR3 nucleotides: TGCGCCAGCAGCCGCGAGAGGGGGTATAATTCACCCCTCCACTTT.

This clonotype showed up many times. The chain recombines TRBV12-3 or TRBV12-4 with TRBJ1-5; 11 bases align to TRBD1. J lost 4 bases, V lost 6 bases, and 8 bases had no gene match. The CDR3 length is 16 residues. The CDR3 loop reads CASSYSGTGGNQPQHF. The CDR3 coding sequence is TGTGCCAGCAGCTACTCCGGGACAGGGGGTAATCAGCCCCAGCATTTT.